This T cell receptor beta chain was recovered during a study of shared clonotypes between healthy human individuals. Study details: The plates for each donor numbered three CD4 naive, three CD4 memory, two CD8 naive and one CD8 memory. Regarding the study as a whole: Among donors, the sharing of clonotypes was expected to be influenced by sequencing depth.

Germline assignment: CDR1 MGHRA and CDR2 YSYEKL. This CDR3 region has 19 residues. The ends lost 0 bases at V and 1 base at J; junction bases unmatched: 15. On this clone: As yet, its antigen is unknown.

CD4+ cells were split into CD45RA+ naive and CD45RA-negative memory subsets. In replicate PCRs of sorted subsets, about 190 ng DNA, 29,000 or so T cell genomes, was used. Only in-frame clones appear in the TCRdb table, and some are missing; sequencing was by immunoSEQ multiplex PCR. This sample has around 750,000 clones, with approximately 79% found just once. This sequence was found in a woman aged 25 to 45 in good health. The specimen was memory CD4+ T cells sorted from blood. Sample subset: CD45RA-negative fraction. This chain joins TRBV4-1 and TRBJ2-7; 7 nucleotides agree with TRBD1. The CDR3 reads CASSQELRFWSQGSYEQYF. Here the CDR3 DNA reads TGCGCCAGCAGCCAAGAGTTGCGGTTCTGGTCACAGGGGTCCTACGAGCAGTACTTC.